The 13 T cell receptor beta chains below all came from one sample that was sequenced in a study of PD-1 blockade in classical Hodgkin lymphoma. Data came from immunoSEQ multiplex PCR; TCRdb stores just in-frame clones and leaves some out. The sample has about 9,900 clones, 70% to 85% seen once. Specified time point: cycle 4 day 1 (C4D1), after six to seven weeks of nivolumab. Every patient had relapsed following autologous stem cell transplantation, and cohorts differed in brentuximab vedotin exposure. Thawed PBMCs underwent magnetic negative selection to obtain purified CD8+ T cells. The sequencing here drew on CD8+ T cells from blood, taken before the fourth cycle of nivolumab. The receptors were sampled from a human donor with classical Hodgkin lymphoma.

A few counts support this clone. This chain links TRBV2 with TRBJ2-3, with 7 bases matching TRBD2. The V and J ends lost 1 base and 5 bases, in that order; junction bases with no gene match: 3. This CDR3 comprises 14 residues. Germline CDR1 is SNHLY and CDR2 is FYNNEI. CDR3 DNA sequence: TGTGCCAGCAGTGAAGTTCTAGCGGAAGATACGCAGTATTTT. Translated: CASSEVLAEDTQYF. Full variable domain (remainder filled in from reference TRBV2 and TRBJ2-3): EPEVTQTPSHQVTQMGQEVILRCVPISNHLYFYWYRQILGQKVEFLVSFYNNEISEKSEIFDDQFSVERPDGSNFTLKIRSTKLEDSAMYFCASSEVLAEDTQYFGPGTRLTVL.

The chain has TRBV28 and TRBJ2-7; 8 bases match TRBD1. The V gene end was trimmed by 10 bases and the J gene end by 5 bases; junction bases not matched to a gene: 10. This CDR3 spans 13 amino acids. Germline CDR1 is MDHEN and CDR2 is SYDVKM. The CDR3 is CATMTGVLNEQYF. The DNA of the CDR3 is TGTGCCACTATGACAGGGGTTCTCAACGAGCAGTACTTC.

This chain connects TRBV9 to TRBJ2-1; the D is unclear. Germline CDR1 SGDLS, CDR2 YYNGEE. Trimming removed 0 bases from V and 2 bases from J, with 9 bases in between. The CDR3 length is 15 residues. This chain's CDR3 is CASSVVGRAYNEQFF. The CDR3 DNA sequence: TGTGCCAGCAGCGTAGTAGGTAGGGCCTACAATGAGCAGTTCTTC.

This clone was seen more than once but under ten times. The rearrangement joins TRBV27 to TRBJ2-2; a weak D match, TRBD1 (5 bases). The CDR3 has 13 residues. Germline CDR1 and CDR2: MNHEY and SMNVEV (reference sequence). V dropped 5 bases and J dropped 4 bases, with 8 bases sitting between them. CDR3 in DNA: TGTGCCAGCAGTCAGGGTTTCACCGGGGAGCTGTTTTTT. Translating gives CASSQGFTGELFF.

V usage is TRBV5-1 and J usage is TRBJ2-1; D might be TRBD2 (5 bases). The length of the CDR3 is 13 residues. The ends were cut back, 3 bases at V and 3 bases at J, with 7 bases in the middle. Per the germline V gene, CDR1 is SGHRS and CDR2 is YFSETQ. CDR3 in DNA: TGCGCCAGCAGCTCCACTAGCTACAATGAGCAGTTCTTC. Translating it yields CASSSTSYNEQFF. Together with reference TRBV5-1 and TRBJ2-1, the CDR3 gives the full variable domain: KAGVTQTPRYLIKTRGQQVTLSCSPISGHRSVSWYQQTPGQGLQFLFEYFSETQRNKGNFPGRFSGRQFSNSRSEMNVSTLELGDSALYLCASSSTSYNEQFFGPGTRLTVL.

The J gene is TRBJ2-7, the V gene TRBV7-9, with D uncertain. Per germline, CDR1 SEHNR and CDR2 FQNEAQ (reference sequence). CDR3 length: 15 residues. Trimming removed 5 bases from V and 4 bases from J, with 18 bases in between. The CDR3 DNA reads TGTGCCAGCAGCATAGGCATGGGCCGTGAGTACGAGCAGTACTTC. The encoded protein is CASSIGMGREYEQYF.

J is TRBJ2-1 and V is TRBV2; no firm D call. The CDR3 totals 12 residues. V was shortened by 7 bases and J by 6 bases, with 10 bases between the two germline ends. From germline, CDR1 is SNHLY and CDR2 FYNNEI. The chain's CDR3 is CASIDQINEQFF. DNA for the CDR3: TGTGCCAGCATCGACCAGATCAATGAGCAGTTCTTC.

The rearrangement joins TRBV5-1 to TRBJ2-4; 11 nucleotides agree with TRBD2. Germline CDR1 reads SGHRS; CDR2 reads YFSETQ. V lost 9 bases, J lost 5 bases, and 16 bases stayed unmatched. This CDR3 is built from 17 residues. The CDR3 region is CATSELAGVGGENIQYF. For the CDR3, the DNA is TGCGCCACCTCGGAACTAGCGGGAGTCGGGGGGGAAAACATTCAGTACTTC.

The genes are TRBV19 and TRBJ1-3, with D maybe TRBD1 (6 bases). The CDR3 covers 15 residues. The germline V and J ends were trimmed by 2 bases and 0 bases, with 8 bases remaining between them. Germline lookup yields CDR1 LNHDA and CDR2 SQIVND (reference sequence). Here the CDR3 DNA reads TGTGCCAGTAGTATAACCAGGGGCTCTGGAAACACCATATATTTT. Protein sequence: CASSITRGSGNTIYF.

The chain is built from TRBV9 and TRBJ2-3, with D hard to call. V lost 4 bases and J 1 base, leaving 13 bases between the germline ends. CDR3 length equals 15 residues. Germline assignment: CDR1 SGDLS and CDR2 YYNGEE. The CDR3 loop reads CASSFSGRGTDTQYF. The CDR3 DNA sequence: TGTGCCAGCAGCTTCTCAGGACGGGGCACAGATACGCAGTATTTT. The entire variable domain, with the rest obtained from reference TRBV9 and TRBJ2-3, is as follows: DSGVTQTPKHLITATGQRVTLRCSPRSGDLSVYWYQQSLDQGLQFLIQYYNGEERAKGNILERFSAQQFPDLHSELNLSSLELGDSALYFCASSFSGRGTDTQYFGPGTRLTVL.

The genes are TRBV28 and TRBJ2-1; 8 bases are a match to TRBD2. Trimming cost V 7 bases and J 2 bases; bases outside gene matches: 4. Germline V gives CDR1 MDHEN, CDR2 SYDVKM. The CDR3 length is 14 residues. CDR3 protein: CASTSGGPYNEQFF. The CDR3 DNA is TGTGCCAGCACCTCGGGAGGGCCCTACAATGAGCAGTTCTTC.

The chain links TRBV7-2 to TRBJ2-4; TRBD2 agrees at 11 bases. Germline CDR1 is SGHTA and CDR2 is FQGNSA. CDR3 length: 16 amino acids. J was trimmed by 7 bases and V by 1 base; bases with no gene match: 6. The CDR3 DNA reads TGTGCCAGCAGCTTAGTAGCGGGGGGGCCGGGGAACATTCAGTACTTC. It yields the protein CASSLVAGGPGNIQYF.

The chain is built from TRBV19 and TRBJ2-2, with D possibly TRBD2 on 6 matching bases. Trimming shortened V by 5 bases and J by 5 bases, and 15 bases separated the two germline ends. Germline CDR1 is LNHDA and CDR2 is SQIVND (reference sequence). The CDR3 is made up of 15 amino acids. The CDR3 DNA follows: TGTGCCAGTAGTCCGCCATGGGGAGGTACCGGGGAGCTGTTTTTT. This translates into CASSPPWGGTGELFF.